The 32 T cell receptor beta chains below come from one sample, sequenced in a study of blood T cell repertoires in COVID-19. The assay was immunoSEQ multiplex PCR, and TCRdb's table has in-frame clones only and misses some. The table has 65,000 to 70,000 clones, about 80% seen once; the top ten hold approximately 23%. Sequencing was carried out using peripheral blood. The receptors derive from a human donor in a cohort sampled during active COVID-19.

The chain uses TRBV28 and TRBJ2-5; TRBD1 agrees at 10 bases. CDR3 size: 15 residues. Germline V CDR1 and CDR2: MDHEN, SYDVKM. V lost 6 bases to trimming and J lost 2 bases; unmatched junction nucleotides: 6. The CDR3 here is CASRGTGAAQETQYF. As DNA, the CDR3 is TGTGCCAGCAGGGGGACAGGGGCCGCTCAAGAGACCCAGTACTTC.

CDR3: CASSSQGNTIYF. The CDR3 DNA sequence: TGTGCCAGCAGTTCACAGGGAAACACCATATATTTT. The V gene is TRBV2, the J gene TRBJ1-3; D gene unclear. CDR3 length equals 12 residues. Germline V gives CDR1 SNHLY, CDR2 FYNNEI. The ends were cut back, 5 bases at V and 4 bases at J, with 6 bases in the middle. Full variable domain (missing parts from reference TRBV2 and TRBJ1-3): EPEVTQTPSHQVTQMGQEVILRCVPISNHLYFYWYRQILGQKVEFLVSFYNNEISEKSEIFDDQFSVERPDGSNFTLKIRSTKLEDSAMYFCASSSQGNTIYFGEGSWLTVV.

V gene TRBV11-2 combines with J gene TRBJ2-1; 13 nucleotides match TRBD2. From germline, CDR1 is SGHAT and CDR2 FQNNGV. The CDR3 has 15 residues. J gave up 7 bases and V 2 bases, and 2 bases lay outside the gene matches. The CDR3 nucleotides are TGTGCCAGCAGCTTAACTAGCGGGAGGGAAAATGAGCAGTTCTTC. Its protein is CASSLTSGRENEQFF.

The rearrangement uses TRBV9 and TRBJ1-2; 9 positions match TRBD1. J gave up 5 bases and V 3 bases, and 5 bases lay outside the gene matches. Germline V CDR1 and CDR2: SGDLS, YYNGEE. The CDR3 has 14 residues. CDR3 DNA: TGTGCCAGCAGCGCTCCCGGGACAGGGTATGGCTACACCTTC. Protein: CASSAPGTGYGYTF.

The CDR3 nucleotides read TGTGCCAGCTCACCAAAAGGACAGGATGGGGAGCAGTACTTC. Translated: CASSPKGQDGEQYF. The chain recombines TRBV18 with TRBJ2-7, with 7 bases fitting TRBD1. The V gene end was trimmed by 2 bases and the J gene end by 7 bases; junction bases not matched to a gene: 8. Germline V lookup: CDR1 KGHSH, CDR2 LQKENI. The CDR3 is 14 residues long.

The V call is TRBV21-1, the J call TRBJ2-5; the tabulated D call, TRBD1, remains unverified against the DNA. TRBV21-1 is given as a pseudogene. The CDR3 spans 15 residues. The CDR3 protein is CASSSRTGSQETQYF. The CDR3 nucleotides are TGTGCCAGCAGCTCCCGGACAGGGAGCCAAGAGACCCAGTACTTC.

This clone has more than one count but fewer than ten. This chain links TRBV19 with TRBJ1-5; D perhaps matches TRBD1 (5 bases). The germline V gene has CDR1 LNHDA and CDR2 SQIVND (reference sequence). The CDR3 is 13 residues long. The V gene lost 2 bases and the J gene lost 6 bases, with 8 bases spanning the gap. DNA of the CDR3: TGTGCCAGTAGTATACAGGGAAGTCAGCCCCAGCATTTT. Protein: CASSIQGSQPQHF.

This clone was observed a few times. The chain's CDR3 is CASSQDTRVGGHGNTIYF. The CDR3 DNA reads TGCGCCAGCAGCCAAGATACTAGGGTCGGGGGGCACGGAAACACCATATATTTT. This chain links TRBV4-3 with TRBJ1-3, with D possibly being TRBD1 (6 bases). Germline CDR1 is LGHNA and CDR2 is YSLEER. The CDR3 covers 18 residues. Trimming pared 0 bases from V and 4 bases from J, leaving 19 bases between.

The V gene is TRBV6-2 or TRBV6-3, the J gene TRBJ1-1; 8 bases fit TRBD1. Trimming at V came to 5 bases and at J to 5 bases, leaving 7 bases not matched to a gene. This CDR3 is built from 14 residues. CDR1 is MNHEY, CDR2 SVGEGT, per germline. The CDR3 region has the DNA TGTGCCAGCAGTCGACAGGGGTGGAGTACTGAAGCTTTCTTT. This sequence encodes CASSRQGWSTEAFF.

The DNA for the CDR3 is TGTGCCAGCAGCCAAGATCGTGGTAGCGGGACCTCGGGGGACAATGAGCAGTTCTTC. It codes for CASSQDRGSGTSGDNEQFF. V and J are TRBV3-1 (or the pseudogene TRBV3-2) and TRBJ2-1; TRBD2 matches at 8 bases. The CDR3 contains 19 residues. Germline V CDR1 and CDR2: LGHDT, YNNKEL (reference sequence). V was clipped by 0 bases and J by 5 bases; unmatched bases: 15.

This chain connects TRBV28 to TRBJ1-2; 7 bases match TRBD1. Looked up from germline, CDR1 is MDHEN and CDR2 is SYDVKM. Trimming cost V 4 bases and J 8 bases; bases outside gene matches: 10. The CDR3 has 14 residues. Here the CDR3 reads CASSSPSTGIGYTF. The CDR3 DNA sequence: TGTGCCAGCAGTTCCCCTTCGACAGGGATCGGCTACACCTTC.

The chain employs TRBV9 and TRBJ2-3; 8 bases map to TRBD1. The junction had 6 bases not matched to a gene; V was cut back by 0 bases and J by 3 bases. The CDR3 contains 16 residues. CDR1 is SGDLS and CDR2 is YYNGEE in the germline V gene. In DNA form, the CDR3 reads TGTGCCAGCAGCGTAGCCGGACAGGGAGGAACAGATACGCAGTATTTT. The encoded protein is CASSVAGQGGTDTQYF.

The chain has TRBV5-1 and TRBJ2-5; 8 bases map to TRBD2. V trimming: 0 bases; J trimming: 5 bases; junction bases outside the gene matches: 12. This CDR3 is built from 17 residues. Germline V gene sequence: CDR1 SGHRS, CDR2 YFSETQ. CDR3 coding DNA: TGCGCCAGCAGCTTGGCAGCGGGAGTTACGATCGGGGAGACCCAGTACTTC. This gives the protein CASSLAAGVTIGETQYF.

The table lists this clone with a few counts. The chain is built from TRBV11-2 and TRBJ1-3; the D is unclear. Trimming shortened V by 0 bases and J by 0 bases, and 6 bases separated the two germline ends. Germline CDR1 and CDR2: SGHAT and FQNNGV. This CDR3 spans 15 amino acids. The CDR3, as DNA: TGTGCCAGCAGCTTAGAACTCGGCTCTGGAAACACCATATATTTT. It is translated as CASSLELGSGNTIYF.

The table lists this clone with a few counts. The chain combines TRBV28 with TRBJ1-5; D gene uncertain. This CDR3 has 14 residues. V was cut by 5 bases and J by 3 bases, with 11 bases left in between. Germline CDR1 MDHEN, CDR2 SYDVKM. This chain's CDR3 is CASSPHSYNQPQHF. The CDR3 coding sequence is TGTGCCAGCAGTCCCCACAGCTACAATCAGCCCCAGCATTTT.

This rearrangement joins TRBV10-3 to TRBJ1-2; possibly TRBD1 for D (6 bases). The CDR3 is 14 residues long. Germline V gene data show CDR1 as ENHRY and CDR2 as SYGVKD. Trimming pared 0 bases from V and 8 bases from J, leaving 13 bases between. The CDR3 reads CAISESAGAGGYTF. The CDR3 nucleotides read TGTGCCATCAGTGAGTCGGCAGGGGCAGGCGGCTACACCTTC.

The genes are TRBV4-1 and TRBJ2-2; D uncertain. There are 15 residues in the CDR3. The germline CDR1 and CDR2 sequences are MGHRA and YSYEKL. The V end was cut by 1 base, the J end by 0 bases, with 6 bases between. CDR3 bases: TGCGCCAGCAGCCAAGGCGGCGCGAACACCGGGGAGCTGTTTTTT. It codes for CASSQGGANTGELFF.

The rearrangement uses TRBV20-1 and TRBJ2-7; the D gene is possibly TRBD1 (6 bases). This CDR3 contains 15 residues. The V gene lost 3 bases and the J gene lost 1 base, with 16 bases spanning the gap. The germline gives CDR1 DFQATT, CDR2 SNEGSKA (reference sequence). The CDR3 sequence is CSASDPPGQSYEQYF. CDR3 bases: TGCAGTGCTAGTGATCCCCCGGGACAATCCTACGAGCAGTACTTC.

This clone was counted a few times. The chain employs TRBV3-1 (or the pseudogene TRBV3-2) and TRBJ2-5; 9 bases align to TRBD2. Looked up from germline, CDR1 is LGHDT and CDR2 is YNNKEL (reference sequence). This CDR3 is 16 amino acids long. V lost 2 bases to trimming and J lost 5 bases; unmatched junction nucleotides: 9. The CDR3: CASSQRGSGRMETQYF. In nucleotides, the CDR3 is TGTGCCAGCAGCCAAAGAGGTAGCGGGAGAATGGAGACCCAGTACTTC.

The chain couples TRBV14 to TRBJ2-3; 9 bases align to TRBD2. The CDR3 runs to 16 residues. Germline values: CDR1 SGHDN, CDR2 FVKESK. The V and J ends lost 4 bases and 3 bases, in that order; junction bases with no gene match: 8. CDR3 in DNA: TGTGCCAGCAGCCTACCTTTGCGGGAGGGTACAGATACGCAGTATTTT. It yields the protein CASSLPLREGTDTQYF.

The chain links TRBV27 to TRBJ1-1; the D gene is possibly TRBD1 (5 bases). There are 14 residues in the CDR3. V gave up 2 bases and J gave up 3 bases, with 10 bases separating them. Germline CDR1 is MNHEY and CDR2 is SMNVEV (reference sequence). CDR3 bases: TGTGCCAGCAGTTTACGAGGGACTTACACTGAAGCTTTCTTT. It yields the protein CASSLRGTYTEAFF.

This sequence joins TRBV2 and TRBJ2-3; TRBD1 matches at 9 bases. The CDR3 is 14 residues long. The V gene's germline CDR1 is SNHLY and CDR2 FYNNEI. Trimming cost V 9 bases and J 6 bases; bases outside gene matches: 10. The CDR3 region is CASSLGTGLDTQYF. The CDR3 DNA sequence: TGTGCCAGTTCTCTCGGGACAGGGTTGGATACGCAGTATTTT.

The chain joins TRBV5-4 to TRBJ2-5; 12 nucleotides line up with TRBD2. The CDR3 runs to 16 residues. Germline-derived CDR1 and CDR2 are SGHNT and YYREEE (reference sequence). J gave up 5 bases and V 1 base, and 6 bases lay outside the gene matches. The DNA for the CDR3 is TGTGCCAGCAGCTTGATGCTAGCGGGGGGGCGGGAGACCCAGTACTTC. This gives the protein CASSLMLAGGRETQYF.

V is TRBV10-3 and J is TRBJ2-3; D unresolved. The CDR3 totals 13 residues. Per the germline V gene, CDR1 is ENHRY and CDR2 is SYGVKD. Trimming took off 7 bases at V and 1 base at J, with 9 bases between the two ends. CDR3 residues: CAINLAGTDTQYF. CDR3 nucleotide sequence: TGTGCCATCAACCTGGCGGGCACAGATACGCAGTATTTT.

This clone was picked up a small number of times. The V gene is TRBV14, the J gene TRBJ1-1, with D unclear. V dropped 4 bases and J dropped 7 bases, with 16 bases sitting between them. CDR1 and CDR2 from the germline V gene are SGHDN and FVKESK. This CDR3 is 14 amino acids long. CDR3 in amino acids: CASSRRRRVGEAFF. CDR3 sequence (DNA): TGTGCCAGCAGCCGAAGGAGGAGAGTTGGTGAAGCTTTCTTT.

V usage is TRBV10-3 and J usage is TRBJ2-5; D possibly corresponds to TRBD2 (6 bases). Germline V gene data show CDR1 as ENHRY and CDR2 as SYGVKD. The germline V and J ends were trimmed by 10 bases and 5 bases, with 23 bases remaining between them. This CDR3 is built from 15 residues. CDR3 sequence: CATQEGPRGFETQYF. The CDR3 DNA sequence: TGTGCCACCCAGGAAGGGCCACGGGGGTTTGAGACCCAGTACTTC.

The V and J genes are TRBV7-8 and TRBJ2-1, with TRBD2 as a possible D gene (7 bases). The ends were cut back, 3 bases at V and 5 bases at J, with 17 bases in the middle. Germline V lookup: CDR1 SGHVS, CDR2 FQNEAQ. The CDR3 spans 16 residues. This chain's CDR3 is CASSLGGGSINNEQFF. The CDR3 DNA is TGTGCCAGCAGCTTGGGGGGCGGGAGTATCAACAATGAGCAGTTCTTC.

The V gene is TRBV9, the J gene TRBJ2-1, with D maybe TRBD2 (6 bases). Trimming removed 1 base at V and 0 bases at J, with 11 bases between. The CDR3 sequence is 16 residues long. The germline gives CDR1 SGDLS, CDR2 YYNGEE. CDR3 sequence (DNA): TGTGCCAGCAGCGTATCGGGGGACCCCTCCTACAATGAGCAGTTCTTC. It specifies CASSVSGDPSYNEQFF.

The chain combines TRBV3-1 (or the pseudogene TRBV3-2) with TRBJ2-5; a weak D match, TRBD1 (6 bases). The CDR3 has 15 residues. The germline V and J ends were trimmed by 0 bases and 4 bases, with 12 bases remaining between them. CDR1 and CDR2 (germline): LGHDT, YNNKEL (reference sequence). The CDR3 spells CASSQDTPGAETQYF. CDR3 in DNA: TGTGCCAGCAGCCAAGATACACCAGGGGCAGAGACCCAGTACTTC.

This clone was counted between two and nine times. The chain recombines TRBV5-8 with TRBJ2-1, with D perhaps TRBD2 (6 bases). CDR3 size: 12 residues. The germline CDR1 and CDR2 sequences are SGHTS and YDEGEE. Deletions cut 4 bases from V and 15 bases from J, with 17 bases between. The CDR3 loop is CASSATSGEAFF. The CDR3 bases are TGTGCCAGCAGCGCGACTAGTGGTGAGGCGTTCTTC.

The J gene is TRBJ2-2, the V gene TRBV11-2, with TRBD1 identical over 8 bases. Germline V CDR1 and CDR2: SGHAT, FQNNGV. The CDR3 has 18 residues. V trimming: 0 bases; J trimming: 4 bases; junction bases outside the gene matches: 10. In DNA form, the CDR3 reads TGTGCCAGCAGCTTAGACCCCTCTCGGACAGGGAGCACCGGGGAGCTGTTTTTT. Amino acids: CASSLDPSRTGSTGELFF.

This clone was detected once. The J gene is TRBJ2-5, the V gene TRBV6-2 or TRBV6-3, with 9 bases fitting TRBD2. This CDR3 region has 16 residues. Germline V gene data show CDR1 as MNHEY and CDR2 as SVGEGT. J lost 5 bases, V lost 2 bases, and 9 bases had no gene match. CDR3 DNA sequence: TGTGCCAGCAGTTACCGTCCTAGCGGGGTTGACGAGACCCAGTACTTC. Translation: CASSYRPSGVDETQYF.